This T cell receptor (beta chain) came from a study of blood T cell repertoires in COVID-19. Study-wide background: PBMCs, B-cell-depleted T cells, or T cells provided the cDNA or gDNA that made up the material.

Authors' data handling: Estimation of nucleated cell counts relied on the amplification of reference gene primers. This table comes from immunoSEQ multiplex PCR, and its TCRdb copy is limited to in-frame clones, with some not included. The V and J calls and clone size were taken over from that table, and D and trimming were inferred from the DNA. This repertoire shows some 90,000 clones, over 65% found once; its top ten account for roughly 11%. In this sample, this clone turned up a few times. V was trimmed by 0 bases and J by 3 bases, leaving 14 bases between them. Looked up from germline, CDR1 is KGHSH and CDR2 is LQKENI. The length of the CDR3 is 17 residues.

The genes are TRBV18 and TRBJ1-4; D not certain. The source is a human donor in a cohort sampled during active COVID-19. The material sequenced was peripheral blood. The CDR3 DNA is TGTGCCAGCTCACCACCGATGGGCGCGGGAGCTAATGAAAAACTGTTTTTT. Translated, it gives CASSPPMGAGANEKLFF.